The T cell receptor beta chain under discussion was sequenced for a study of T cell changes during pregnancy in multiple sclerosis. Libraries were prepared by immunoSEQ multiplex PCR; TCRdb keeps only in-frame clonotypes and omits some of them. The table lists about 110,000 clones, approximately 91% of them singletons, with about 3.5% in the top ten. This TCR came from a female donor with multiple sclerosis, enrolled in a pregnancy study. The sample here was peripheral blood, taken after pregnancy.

The CDR3 coding sequence is TGTGCCAGCAGCAAGGCCGGGACAGGGAAGGTTCAGCCCCAGCATTTT. This sequence encodes CASSKAGTGKVQPQHF. The chain links TRBV5-7 to TRBJ1-5; 9 bases map to TRBD1. TRBV5-7 belongs to the ORF category, with a function that is uncertain. The ends lost 4 bases at V and 6 bases at J; junction bases unmatched: 11. The CDR3 has 16 residues.